This TCR beta chain was identified in a study of chemoradiotherapy in HPV16-positive cancers. Regarding the study as a whole: Candidate HPV-specific clones and E7-related TCR motifs grew in tumor during treatment. In HPV16-positive patients, HPV-responsive T-cell expansion tracked better recurrence-free survival.

V lost 0 bases to trimming and J lost 4 bases, with 16 bases between them. The CDR3 is 16 residues long. The germline CDR1 and CDR2 sequences are SGHDN and FVKESK. Clones were sequenced by immunoSEQ multiplex PCR, and TCRdb holds only the in-frame ones, with some missing. Among about 68,000 clones listed, 85% to 90% were seen once. In the case of this clone: The antigen remains undetermined.

This sequence was found in a human donor with HPV-associated anogenital cancer. The specimen was blood, collected from a patient who underwent chemoradiotherapy. This chain uses TRBV14 with TRBJ2-7; D not resolved. The CDR3 protein is CASSQEGGLASYEQYF. The CDR3 nucleotides are TGTGCCAGCAGCCAAGAGGGTGGGTTAGCTTCTTACGAGCAGTACTTC.